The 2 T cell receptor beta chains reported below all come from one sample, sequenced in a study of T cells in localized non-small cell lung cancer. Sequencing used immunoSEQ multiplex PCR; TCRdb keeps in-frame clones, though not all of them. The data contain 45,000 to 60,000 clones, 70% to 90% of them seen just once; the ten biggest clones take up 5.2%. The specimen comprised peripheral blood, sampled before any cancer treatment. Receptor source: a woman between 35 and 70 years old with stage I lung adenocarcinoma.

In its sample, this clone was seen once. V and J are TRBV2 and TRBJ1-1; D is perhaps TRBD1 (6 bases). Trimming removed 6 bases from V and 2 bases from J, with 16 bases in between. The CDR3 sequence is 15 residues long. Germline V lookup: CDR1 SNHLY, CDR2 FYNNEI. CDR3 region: CASRKTGSDNTEAFF. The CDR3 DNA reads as TGTGCCAGCAGGAAGACAGGATCGGATAACACTGAAGCTTTCTTT.

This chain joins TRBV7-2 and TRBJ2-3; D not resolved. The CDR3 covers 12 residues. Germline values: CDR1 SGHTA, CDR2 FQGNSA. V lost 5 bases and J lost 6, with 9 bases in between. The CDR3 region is CASSPVGDTQYF. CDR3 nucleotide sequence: TGTGCCAGCAGCCCAGTAGGGGATACGCAGTATTTT.